Below, 32 T cell receptor beta chains from the same sample are listed, as sequenced in a study of OX40 agonist ivuxolimab in advanced cancers. Profiled with immunoSEQ multiplex PCR; TCRdb holds only in-frame clones, not every one. The sample has 70,000 to 95,000 clones, around 86% seen once. Here the sequenced sample was CD4+ or CD8+ T cells sorted from blood, taken in a trial of the OX40 agonist ivuxolimab. These receptor sequences come from an adult with an advanced solid tumor such as melanoma, head and neck, liver or kidney cancer.

This chain uses TRBV5-1 with TRBJ2-5; no clear D gene. Germline assignment: CDR1 SGHRS and CDR2 YFSETQ. The CDR3 is made up of 17 amino acids. V gave up 0 bases and J gave up 0 bases, with 15 bases separating them. Here the CDR3 DNA reads TGCGCCAGCAGCTTGGCCCCTCCCGTTATGTACCAAGAGACCCAGTACTTC. Translation: CASSLAPPVMYQETQYF.

The chain employs TRBV5-4 and TRBJ2-7; unclear D gene. Germline CDR1 and CDR2: SGHNT and YYREEE (reference sequence). The CDR3 loop spans 13 amino acids. The V end lost 6 bases, the J end lost 1 base, and 11 bases lay between the germline ends. The CDR3 region has the DNA TGTGCCAGCAAAGCGAGCGATTCCTACGAGCAGTACTTC. Its translation: CASKASDSYEQYF.

V gene TRBV29-1 combines with J gene TRBJ2-2, with D possibly being TRBD2 (5 bases). Trimming took 7 bases from V and 6 from J, leaving 15 bases between them. This CDR3 is built from 13 residues. The V gene's germline CDR1 is SQVTM and CDR2 ANQGSEA. The CDR3 protein is CSAGDGVPGELFF. CDR3 coding DNA: TGCAGCGCCGGAGACGGGGTTCCCGGGGAGCTGTTTTTT.

This clone occurred once. The V and J genes are TRBV9 and TRBJ2-1, with TRBD2 identical over 10 bases. CDR3 length: 16 residues. After removal of 0 bases from V and 9 bases from J, the junction contained 9 bases not matched to a gene. Germline CDR1 is SGDLS and CDR2 is YYNGEE. The CDR3 DNA reads as TGTGCCAGCAGCGTAGCTAGGGCTAGCGGGGGAATTGAGCAGTTCTTC. Translating gives CASSVARASGGIEQFF.

This clone was found a few times. The chain combines TRBV4-1 with TRBJ1-5, with TRBD1 matching 8 bases. The trim removed 0 bases at V and 4 bases at J, leaving 5 bases unmatched. The CDR3 is 16 residues long. The germline V gene encodes CDR1 MGHRA and CDR2 YSYEKL. The CDR3 is CASSQDLDRANQPQHF. The CDR3 DNA reads as TGCGCCAGCAGCCAAGACTTGGACAGGGCAAATCAGCCCCAGCATTTT.

The chain joins TRBV21-1 to TRBJ2-6; TRBD2 is the table's D call, not checked against the DNA. TRBV21-1 is assigned pseudogene status. This CDR3 region has 17 residues. The CDR3 region is CASTPELPYSGANVLTF. CDR3 nucleotides: TGTGCCAGCACTCCCGAGCTGCCATACTCTGGGGCCAACGTCCTGACTTTC.

The gene calls are TRBV5-5 and TRBJ2-1, with D possibly being TRBD2 (6 bases). The CDR3 is 15 amino acids. CDR1 SGHKS and CDR2 YYEKEE come from the germline V gene (reference sequence). V lost 4 bases, J lost 1 base, and 12 bases lay in between. The CDR3 DNA is TGTGCCAGCAGCCATGGGCGGGGATCCTACAATGAGCAGTTCTTC. Translation: CASSHGRGSYNEQFF.

The V and J genes are TRBV28 and TRBJ2-5; 9 bases are shared with TRBD2. The CDR3 loop spans 15 amino acids. Germline trimming cut 3 bases from V and 6 bases from J; bases unmatched to any gene: 8. Germline V CDR1 and CDR2: MDHEN, SYDVKM. CDR3 loop: CASSFGSGGQKTQYF. The DNA of the CDR3 is TGTGCCAGCAGTTTTGGTAGCGGGGGTCAGAAGACCCAGTACTTC.

This clone is a singleton in its sample. The J gene is TRBJ2-2, the V gene TRBV7-2, with TRBD2 matching over 10 bases. With V trimmed by 5 bases and J by 6 bases, 3 bases remained unmatched. Per the germline V gene, CDR1 is SGHTA and CDR2 is FQGNSA. This CDR3 has 14 amino acids. CDR3 region: CASSRTSGSGELFF. In nucleotides, the CDR3 is TGTGCCAGCAGCCGGACTAGCGGATCCGGGGAGCTGTTTTTT.

The chain combines TRBV27 with TRBJ2-7, with a tentative D call TRBD1 (5 bases). The germline CDR1 and CDR2 sequences are MNHEY and SMNVEV (reference sequence). V lost 5 bases and J 3 bases, leaving 17 bases between the germline ends. CDR3 size: 15 residues. CDR3 coding DNA: TGTGCCAGCAGTCCTTCTGGAAGGGGATTCTACGAGCAGTACTTC. Amino acids: CASSPSGRGFYEQYF.

V usage is TRBV18 and J usage is TRBJ1-1; tentatively, D is TRBD1 (5 bases). Between the trimmed V and J ends, which lost 3 bases and 4 bases, there was a span of 9 bases. The CDR3 totals 13 residues. The germline V gene encodes CDR1 KGHSH and CDR2 LQKENI. CDR3 sequence: CASSPSGGTEAFF. The DNA of the CDR3 is TGTGCCAGCTCACCGTCCGGGGGCACTGAAGCTTTCTTT.

The CDR3 sequence is CASSRLLAGRFLQTQYF. In DNA, the CDR3 is TGTGCCAGCAGTAGGCTACTAGCGGGGAGATTCTTACAGACCCAGTACTTC. The chain combines TRBV27 with TRBJ2-5; 10 bases align to TRBD2. The CDR3 length is 17 residues. Germline V gene sequence: CDR1 MNHEY, CDR2 SMNVEV (reference sequence). The V gene end was trimmed by 5 bases and the J gene end by 6 bases; junction bases not matched to a gene: 15.

As DNA, the CDR3 is TGTGCCATCAGTGCGCACGGGGGGGCGGGAAATGAGCAGTTCTTC. This sequence encodes CAISAHGGAGNEQFF. This chain connects TRBV10-3 to TRBJ2-1, with 8 bases matching TRBD2. CDR3 length equals 15 residues. Germline V gene lookup returns CDR1 ENHRY and CDR2 SYGVKD. Trimming cost V 4 bases and J 7 bases; bases outside gene matches: 9.

The chain is built from TRBV11-1 and TRBJ2-7; D gene ambiguous. In germline, CDR1 is SGHAT, CDR2 FQDESV (reference sequence). The V end lost 5 bases, the J end lost 7 bases, and 9 bases lay between the germline ends. CDR3 length: 11 amino acids. The CDR3 is CASSPLREQYF. The DNA of the CDR3 is TGTGCCAGCAGCCCACTTCGAGAGCAGTACTTC.

This sequence joins TRBV30 and TRBJ2-2; maybe TRBD1 (6 bases). The germline V and J ends were trimmed by 0 bases and 6 bases, with 17 bases remaining between them. The CDR3 sequence is 16 residues long. CDR1 and CDR2 from the germline V gene are GTSNPN and SVGIG (reference sequence). The DNA of the CDR3 is TGTGCCTGGAGTGTAAAGACAGGAGTAATCGCCGGGGAGCTGTTTTTT. This encodes CAWSVKTGVIAGELFF.

V and J are TRBV28 and TRBJ2-7, with a weak D call TRBD2 (5 bases). CDR3 length: 13 residues. Germline V gene data show CDR1 as MDHEN and CDR2 as SYDVKM. Between the trimmed V and J ends, which lost 10 bases and 3 bases, there was a span of 16 bases. CDR3 coding DNA: TGTGCCAACCCACGGGAATGGCTCTACGAGCAGTACTTC. Translating it yields CANPREWLYEQYF.

The V and J genes are TRBV5-4 and TRBJ2-7, with 7 nucleotides matching TRBD1. From germline, CDR1 is SGHNT and CDR2 YYREEE (reference sequence). V gave up 4 bases and J gave up 4 bases; unmatched junction bases: 8. The length of the CDR3 is 14 residues. CDR3 nucleotide sequence: TGTGCCAGCAGCCAAACAGGGGCAAGGTACGAGCAGTACTTC. Translated, it gives CASSQTGARYEQYF.

V and J are TRBV7-2 and TRBJ2-4, with TRBD2 matching over 9 bases. The CDR3 has 16 residues. Per the germline V gene, CDR1 is SGHTA and CDR2 is FQGNSA. V shed 1 base, J shed 7 bases, and the junction held 8 bases outside the gene matches. The CDR3 DNA reads as TGTGCCAGCAGCTTAGTTGGGAGCGGGAGGACCAACATTCAGTACTTC. Translating it yields CASSLVGSGRTNIQYF. Combining the CDR3 with reference TRBV7-2 and TRBJ2-4 gives the whole variable domain GAGVSQSPSNKVTEKGKDVELRCDPISGHTALYWYRQSLGQGLEFLIYFQGNSAPDKSGLPSDRFSAERTGGSVSTLTIQRTQQEDSAVYLCASSLVGSGRTNIQYFGAGTRLSVL.

CDR3 residues: CASSYQQGSYEQYF. As DNA, the CDR3 is TGTGCCAGCAGCTACCAACAGGGAAGTTACGAGCAGTACTTC. The V call is TRBV9, the J call TRBJ2-7; D is possibly TRBD1 (6 bases). The CDR3 runs to 14 residues. With 4 bases removed from V and 4 bases from J, the gap between germline ends came to 15 bases. CDR1 is SGDLS, CDR2 YYNGEE, per germline.

This clone occurred once. The rearrangement uses TRBV7-2 and TRBJ2-3; 7 bases are a match to TRBD1. The germline V gene has CDR1 SGHTA and CDR2 FQGNSA. Trimming removed 0 bases from V and 3 bases from J; junction bases left unmatched: 3. The CDR3 sequence is 15 residues long. The DNA of the CDR3 is TGTGCCAGCAGCTTAGCGGGACAGAAGACAGATACGCAGTATTTT. Residues: CASSLAGQKTDTQYF.

V and J are TRBV6-7 and TRBJ1-3, with D uncertain. TRBV6-7 is identified as an open reading frame with a role that is uncertain. CDR3 length: 17 amino acids. V shed 2 bases and J shed 0 bases, with 14 bases lying between them. The CDR3 is CASSYADGRISGNTIYF. CDR3 coding DNA: TGTGCCAGCAGTTACGCTGACGGGCGTATCTCTGGAAACACCATATATTTT.

The chain couples TRBV18 to TRBJ2-2, with TRBD1 matching 9 bases. The V segment lost 3 bases and the J segment 6 bases; nucleotides outside the gene matches: 5. From germline, CDR1 is KGHSH and CDR2 LQKENI. The CDR3 sequence is 15 residues long. CDR3 residues: CASSPRDREAGELFF. The CDR3 bases are TGTGCCAGCTCACCGAGGGACAGGGAGGCCGGGGAGCTGTTTTTT.

The rearrangement joins TRBV7-8 to TRBJ2-7, with D possibly being TRBD1 (6 bases). CDR3 length: 14 residues. Germline V gives CDR1 SGHVS, CDR2 FQNEAQ. Trimming removed 0 bases at V and 6 bases at J, with 12 bases between. The CDR3 region has the DNA TGTGCCAGCAGCTTAGCGTTCGGCAGGGGCGAGCAGTACTTC. Amino acid sequence: CASSLAFGRGEQYF.

The V and J genes are TRBV15 and TRBJ1-2; D remains unclear. Trimming took 0 bases from V and 12 from J, leaving 14 bases between them. This CDR3 contains 13 residues. Germline CDR1 LNHNV, CDR2 YYDKDF (reference sequence). This chain's CDR3 is CATSRDQWEVNTF. The DNA of the CDR3 is TGTGCCACCAGCAGAGATCAATGGGAAGTAAACACCTTC.

This clone appeared once. The chain couples TRBV7-2 to TRBJ2-2; TRBD2 matches at 7 bases. In germline, CDR1 is SGHTA, CDR2 FQGNSA. Germline trimming cut 4 bases from V and 6 bases from J; bases unmatched to any gene: 8. This CDR3 comprises 15 residues. The DNA for the CDR3 is TGTGCCAGCAGCTACCGGGACTACCGTCCCGGGGAGCTGTTTTTT. Its translation is CASSYRDYRPGELFF.

This clone was observed a single time. This chain uses TRBV5-1 with TRBJ2-3; D unclear. The germline gives CDR1 SGHRS, CDR2 YFSETQ. Trimming pared 0 bases from V and 4 bases from J, leaving 9 bases between. This CDR3 is built from 14 residues. CDR3 residues: CASSLGGYADTQYF. In DNA form, the CDR3 reads TGCGCCAGCAGCTTGGGCGGCTACGCAGATACGCAGTATTTT.

This clone was counted a few times. The rearrangement uses TRBV4-2 and TRBJ2-5, with 13 bases that match TRBD2. CDR1 and CDR2 (germline): LGHNA, YNFKEQ. The CDR3 has 16 residues. Trimming took 1 base from V and 6 from J; bases not matched to a gene: 5. The DNA for the CDR3 is TGTGCCAGCAGCCAAGGGACTAGCGGGAGCTGGAAGACCCAGTACTTC. This codes for CASSQGTSGSWKTQYF.

V and J are TRBV11-1 and TRBJ1-6; possibly TRBD1 for D (5 bases). This CDR3 has 16 amino acids. The V end lost 2 bases, the J end lost 7 bases, and 15 bases lay between the germline ends. Germline V CDR1 and CDR2: SGHAT, FQDESV (reference sequence). The CDR3 is CASSLLAGTSNSPLHF. CDR3 bases: TGTGCCAGCAGCTTACTCGCAGGGACGTCAAATTCACCCCTCCACTTT.

The rearrangement uses TRBV18 and TRBJ1-3; D not certain. This CDR3 comprises 13 residues. V was trimmed by 1 base and J by 2 bases, leaving 3 bases between them. Per the germline V gene, CDR1 is KGHSH and CDR2 is LQKENI. The CDR3 here is CASSPQAGNTIYF. DNA of the CDR3: TGTGCCAGCTCACCACAGGCTGGAAACACCATATATTTT. Variable domain in full (rest from reference TRBV18 and TRBJ1-3): NAGVMQNPRHLVRRRGQEARLRCSPMKGHSHVYWYRQLPEEGLKFMVYLQKENIIDESGMPKERFSAEFPKEGPSILRIQQVVRGDSAAYFCASSPQAGNTIYFGEGSWLTVV.

This sequence joins TRBV12-5 and TRBJ2-2; 10 bases agree with TRBD2. There are 14 residues in the CDR3. Trimming at V came to 5 bases and at J to 5 bases, leaving 2 bases not matched to a gene. From germline, CDR1 is LGHNT and CDR2 FRNRAP. CDR3 protein: CASGSSGRTGELFF. The CDR3 region has the DNA TGTGCTAGTGGTAGTAGCGGGAGGACCGGGGAGCTGTTTTTT.

This clone was counted between two and nine times. The rearrangement links TRBV6-6 to TRBJ2-3; 10 bases are shared with TRBD1. The CDR3 contains 15 residues. Germline lookup yields CDR1 MNHNY and CDR2 SVGAGI (reference sequence). J gave up 6 bases and V 0 bases, and 3 bases lay outside the gene matches. DNA of the CDR3: TGTGCCAGCAGTTACTCCGGGACAGGGGTTGATACGCAGTATTTT. Amino acid sequence: CASSYSGTGVDTQYF.

V usage is TRBV5-1 and J usage is TRBJ2-3; D unclear. From germline, CDR1 is SGHRS and CDR2 YFSETQ. V was trimmed by 2 bases and J by 6 bases, leaving 16 bases between them. The CDR3 loop spans 15 amino acids. The CDR3 loop reads CASSLTPLKADTQYF. The CDR3 DNA sequence: TGCGCCAGCAGCTTAACACCCCTCAAAGCCGATACGCAGTATTTT. The full variable domain, in which reference TRBV5-1 and TRBJ2-3 provide the parts outside the CDR3, is KAGVTQTPRYLIKTRGQQVTLSCSPISGHRSVSWYQQTPGQGLQFLFEYFSETQRNKGNFPGRFSGRQFSNSRSEMNVSTLELGDSALYLCASSLTPLKADTQYFGPGTRLTVL.